Presented here are 3 T cell receptor beta chains from one specimen sequenced in a study of blood T cell repertoires in COVID-19. The assay was immunoSEQ multiplex PCR, and TCRdb's table has in-frame clones only and misses some. The sample gives 150,000 to 200,000 clones, roughly three quarters of which show up once; less than 20% is in the top ten. The sequencing sample was made of PBMCs or T cells enriched from blood (not recorded which). The receptors shown here come from a woman aged 50 to 65 with acute COVID-19.

CDR3 in amino acids: CSSGEYLGETQYF. In DNA, the CDR3 is TGCAGCTCCGGGGAATATCTGGGGGAGACCCAGTACTTC. The chain uses TRBV29-1 and TRBJ2-5; a weak D match, TRBD2 (5 bases). Germline V gene sequence: CDR1 SQVTM, CDR2 ANQGSEA. V lost 8 bases, J lost 5 bases, and 18 bases lay in between. This CDR3 comprises 13 residues.

The V call is TRBV3-1 (or the pseudogene TRBV3-2), the J call TRBJ2-5, with 8 bases that match TRBD1. Germline V gives CDR1 LGHDT, CDR2 YNNKEL (reference sequence). The CDR3 is made up of 16 amino acids. The junction had 12 bases not matched to a gene; V was cut back by 4 bases and J by 5 bases. The DNA for the CDR3 is TGTGCCAGCAGCCCTGGGCAGGGGGCCTCGACGGAGACCCAGTACTTC. This encodes CASSPGQGASTETQYF.

This chain connects TRBV2 to TRBJ2-2, with D unclear. In germline, CDR1 is SNHLY, CDR2 FYNNEI. This CDR3 is built from 15 residues. Trimming removed 6 bases from V and 7 bases from J, with 18 bases in between. Written as DNA, the CDR3 is TGTGCCAGCAGGGAACAACCTAGTTTAGGCGGGGAGCTGTTTTTT. It codes for CASREQPSLGGELFF.